These 27 T cell receptor beta chains were all obtained from the same sample, sequenced in a study of blood T cell repertoires in COVID-19. Sequenced by immunoSEQ multiplex PCR; TCRdb stores in-frame clones only, minus some. The data hold approximately 150,000 clones, with 80% observed a single time. Sequencing was carried out using peripheral blood. The receptors here all came from a man aged 65 to 79 who had recovered from COVID-19.

The gene calls are TRBV3-1 (or the pseudogene TRBV3-2) and TRBJ2-1; the match to TRBD1 covers 8 bases. From germline, CDR1 is LGHDT and CDR2 YNNKEL (reference sequence). The V and J ends lost 5 bases and 15 bases, in that order; junction bases with no gene match: 12. The CDR3 is 13 residues long. The CDR3 nucleotides are TGTGCCAGCAGCAGGATCAGGGGGCTCCCACCGTTCTTC. This sequence encodes CASSRIRGLPPFF.

The chain links TRBV12-3 or TRBV12-4 to TRBJ2-7; 10 bases are a match to TRBD2. This CDR3 has 12 amino acids. V dropped 8 bases and J dropped 6; count of bases not matched to a gene: 4. DNA for the CDR3: TGTGCCAGCGCAGCGGGAGGGCTCGAGCAGTACTTC. This gives the protein CASAAGGLEQYF.

Comments on this clone: An end of the junction does not agree with germline; a read error may underlie this. The chain recombines TRBV29-1 with TRBJ2-4, with 7 bases aligning to TRBD1. CDR1 and CDR2 (germline): SQVTM, ANQGSEA. The CDR3 loop spans 11 amino acids. CDR3 sequence: CGDSDKNIQYF. In nucleotides, the CDR3 is TGTGGGGACAGTGACAAAAACATTCAGTACTTC. Full variable domain (rest looked up from reference TRBV29-1 and TRBJ2-4): SAVISQKPSRDICQRGTSLTIQCQVDSQVTMMFWYRQQPGQSLTLIATANQGSEATYESGFVIDKFPISRPNLTFSTLTVSNMSPEDSSIYLCGDSDKNIQYFGAGTRLSVL.

The genes are TRBV7-9 and TRBJ2-7, with D tentatively TRBD2 (5 bases). The V gene's germline CDR1 is SEHNR and CDR2 FQNEAQ (reference sequence). Trimming left V 5 bases short and J 2 bases short, with 16 bases between. The CDR3 runs to 15 residues. This chain's CDR3 is CASSRTGVPTYEQYF. CDR3 coding DNA: TGTGCCAGCAGCAGAACCGGGGTGCCCACCTACGAGCAGTACTTC.

The chain combines TRBV13 with TRBJ2-7, with a possible D match to TRBD2 (5 bases). This CDR3 is 14 amino acids long. Germline V gene data show CDR1 as PRHDT and CDR2 as FYEKMQ (reference sequence). V was clipped by 1 base and J by 2 bases, with 9 bases between them. The CDR3 spells CASSLAGVPYEQYF. The CDR3 DNA sequence: TGTGCCAGCAGCTTAGCCGGGGTACCCTACGAGCAGTACTTC.

The J gene is TRBJ2-1, the V gene TRBV13; 9 nucleotides align to TRBD2. There are 17 residues in the CDR3. Germline lookup yields CDR1 PRHDT and CDR2 FYEKMQ (reference sequence). V lost 0 bases and J lost 2; bases outside the gene matches: 5. CDR3 DNA: TGTGCCAGCAGCTTAGGCCAGGGACTAGCCACCTACAATGAGCAGTTCTTC. It encodes CASSLGQGLATYNEQFF.

The chain uses TRBV7-8 and TRBJ2-5; possible D gene TRBD2, 5 bases. CDR3 length equals 15 residues. Per germline, CDR1 SGHVS and CDR2 FQNEAQ. The V end was cut by 3 bases, the J end by 5 bases, with 16 bases between. This CDR3 reads CASSFSSRTWETQYF. The DNA for the CDR3 is TGTGCCAGCAGCTTTTCTAGCAGGACGTGGGAGACCCAGTACTTC.

The V and J genes are TRBV2 and TRBJ2-5, with D possibly TRBD1 on 5 matching bases. Per germline, CDR1 SNHLY and CDR2 FYNNEI. Trimming took off 4 bases at V and 9 bases at J, with 15 bases between the two ends. The length of the CDR3 is 13 residues. The CDR3 bases are TGTGCCAGCAGTGGGTCCCAGGGTCTGGCCCAGTACTTC. Translation: CASSGSQGLAQYF.

The rearrangement joins TRBV6-1 to TRBJ1-5; TRBD1 matches at 8 bases. The CDR3 totals 14 residues. J gave up 2 bases and V 3 bases, and 0 bases lay outside the gene matches. Germline CDR1 reads MNHNS; CDR2 reads SASEGT. Here the CDR3 DNA reads TGTGCCAGCAGTGAGGACAGGGGCAATCAGCCCCAGCATTTT. Translation: CASSEDRGNQPQHF.

This chain joins TRBV5-4 and TRBJ2-5, with D perhaps TRBD1 (6 bases). The V and J ends lost 0 bases and 10 bases respectively, with 13 bases between them. CDR1 and CDR2 (germline): SGHNT, YYREEE (reference sequence). CDR3 length: 13 residues. The DNA of the CDR3 is TGTGCCAGCAGCTTGGAGACAGGTGTAGGCCAGTACTTC. Translation: CASSLETGVGQYF.

V usage is TRBV9 and J usage is TRBJ2-5; tentatively, D is TRBD2 (5 bases). CDR1 and CDR2 from the germline V gene are SGDLS and YYNGEE. Trimming left V 0 bases short and J 2 bases short, with 11 bases between. The CDR3 has 15 residues. The CDR3 loop reads CASSVVSSGQETQYF. Here the CDR3 DNA reads TGTGCCAGCAGCGTAGTAAGCAGCGGACAAGAGACCCAGTACTTC.

The chain recombines TRBV19 with TRBJ2-2; TRBD1 might be the D (5 bases). Germline CDR1 LNHDA, CDR2 SQIVND (reference sequence). The CDR3 totals 15 residues. V lost 0 bases to trimming and J lost 6 bases, with 11 bases between them. Written as DNA, the CDR3 is TGTGCCAGTAGTATAGAGGCAGGGATCGCCGGGGAGCTGTTTTTT. Encoded protein: CASSIEAGIAGELFF.

This clone was found many times. The chain joins TRBV7-2 to TRBJ1-4; maybe TRBD1 (5 bases). V was clipped by 1 base and J by 10 bases, with 16 bases between them. The CDR3 consists of 15 residues. In germline, CDR1 is SGHTA, CDR2 FQGNSA. The CDR3 DNA sequence: TGTGCCAGCAGCTTAGGACAGCCTGGGCCGATAAAACTGTTTTTT. Amino acids: CASSLGQPGPIKLFF.

The chain is built from TRBV29-1 and TRBJ2-5; D may be TRBD2 (5 bases). V was shortened by 6 bases and J by 5 bases, with 13 bases between the two germline ends. The germline V gene encodes CDR1 SQVTM and CDR2 ANQGSEA. The CDR3 extends over 12 amino acids. DNA of the CDR3: TGCAGCGTGCGGCTAGCACGGGAGACCCAGTACTTC. Protein product: CSVRLARETQYF.

V is TRBV12-5 and J is TRBJ2-5, with 11 bases lining up with TRBD2. V gave up 6 bases and J gave up 1 base; unmatched junction bases: 10. CDR1 is LGHNT, CDR2 FRNRAP, per germline. CDR3 length equals 17 residues. CDR3 residues: CASGFMPTSGSQETQYF. The CDR3 nucleotides read TGTGCTAGTGGATTCATGCCCACTAGCGGGAGCCAAGAGACCCAGTACTTC. Variable domain in full (rest from reference TRBV12-5 and TRBJ2-5): DARVTQTPRHKVTEMGQEVTMRCQPILGHNTVFWYRQTMMQGLELLAYFRNRAPLDDSGMPKDRFSAEMPDATLATLKIQPSEPRDSAVYFCASGFMPTSGSQETQYFGPGTRLLVL.

V gene TRBV29-1 combines with J gene TRBJ2-7, with D tentatively TRBD2 (5 bases). The V and J ends lost 4 bases and 4 bases respectively, with 14 bases between them. This CDR3 is built from 13 residues. In germline, CDR1 is SQVTM, CDR2 ANQGSEA. The CDR3 sequence: CSVVASSEYEQYF. CDR3 in DNA: TGCAGCGTTGTGGCTAGCAGCGAATACGAGCAGTACTTC.

V is TRBV11-3 and J is TRBJ2-7, with TRBD1 identical over 8 bases. CDR1 SGHNT and CDR2 YENEEA come from the germline V gene. V was clipped by 4 bases and J by 0 bases; unmatched bases: 2. The CDR3 has 14 amino acids. The CDR3 DNA reads TGTGCCAGCAGCTCCCAGGGGGCCTCCTACGAGCAGTACTTC. It is translated as CASSSQGASYEQYF.

The CDR3 DNA sequence: TGTGCCAGCAGCCAAGGGAGCCGCTTCAATGAGCAGTTCTTC. Translating gives CASSQGSRFNEQFF. The rearrangement links TRBV3-1 (or the pseudogene TRBV3-2) to TRBJ2-1; D not resolved. V dropped 1 base and J dropped 6 bases, with 10 bases sitting between them. The V gene's germline CDR1 is LGHDT and CDR2 YNNKEL (reference sequence). The CDR3 is 14 amino acids.

The chain is built from TRBV30 and TRBJ2-7; the match to TRBD1 covers 7 bases. V lost 0 bases and J lost 5; bases outside the gene matches: 4. The CDR3 runs 13 residues. The V gene's germline CDR1 is GTSNPN and CDR2 SVGIG (reference sequence). CDR3 DNA: TGTGCCTGGAGTGTAGACAGGGTCGACGAGCAGTACTTC. Its protein product is CAWSVDRVDEQYF.

The chain couples TRBV14 to TRBJ2-3; D is undetermined. V gave up 0 bases and J gave up 5 bases, with 9 bases separating them. The CDR3 totals 14 residues. Germline loops: CDR1 SGHDN, CDR2 FVKESK. CDR3 in DNA: TGTGCCAGCAGCCAAGAGTACATCCAAGATACGCAGTATTTT. This codes for CASSQEYIQDTQYF.

The rearrangement joins TRBV19 to TRBJ2-7; TRBD1 aligns across 9 bases. The CDR3 length is 15 residues. With V trimmed by 8 bases and J by 2 bases, 10 bases remained unmatched. CDR1 is LNHDA and CDR2 is SQIVND in the germline V gene (reference sequence). CDR3 protein: CASAPTGTGTYEQYF. CDR3 DNA sequence: TGTGCCAGTGCCCCGACCGGGACAGGGACCTACGAGCAGTACTTC. Full variable domain (outside the CDR3, taken from reference TRBV19 and TRBJ2-7): DGGITQSPKYLFRKEGQNVTLSCEQNLNHDAMYWYRQDPGQGLRLIYYSQIVNDFQKGDIAEGYSVSREKKESFPLTVTSAQKNPTAFYLCASAPTGTGTYEQYFGPGTRLTVT.

The chain joins TRBV5-3 to TRBJ1-6, with TRBD1 matching 8 bases. TRBV5-3 falls under the ORF class, with uncertain function. The ends lost 0 bases at V and 7 bases at J; junction bases unmatched: 6. This CDR3 contains 16 residues. This chain's CDR3 is CARSLVGQGNNSPLHF. The CDR3 DNA is TGTGCCAGAAGCTTGGTTGGACAGGGAAACAATTCACCCCTCCACTTT.

The chain couples TRBV5-1 to TRBJ2-1; 10 positions match TRBD2. The CDR3 consists of 18 residues. The germline V gene encodes CDR1 SGHRS and CDR2 YFSETQ. With 0 bases clipped from V and 5 bases from J, the junction kept 11 bases outside the gene matches. As DNA, the CDR3 is TGCGCCAGCAGCTTGGCCCTCAAAGCGGGAGGGGTGCACAATGAGCAGTTCTTC. It codes for CASSLALKAGGVHNEQFF. The full variable domain, in which reference TRBV5-1 and TRBJ2-1 provide the parts outside the CDR3, is KAGVTQTPRYLIKTRGQQVTLSCSPISGHRSVSWYQQTPGQGLQFLFEYFSETQRNKGNFPGRFSGRQFSNSRSEMNVSTLELGDSALYLCASSLALKAGGVHNEQFFGPGTRLTVL.

This clone was detected a few times. The chain employs TRBV5-1 and TRBJ1-1; no definite D call. Germline assignment: CDR1 SGHRS and CDR2 YFSETQ. This CDR3 has 14 amino acids. V lost 1 base to trimming and J lost 4 bases, with 11 bases between them. The CDR3 nucleotides are TGCGCCAGCAGCTTGTGGCGGGGAGGCACTGAAGCTTTCTTT. Protein: CASSLWRGGTEAFF.

This clone was detected once. The V call is TRBV11-2, the J call TRBJ2-1; TRBD2 matches 9 bases. The length of the CDR3 is 15 residues. Germline V gene sequence: CDR1 SGHAT, CDR2 FQNNGV. V lost 5 bases, J lost 9 bases, and 11 bases stayed unmatched. CDR3 in DNA: TGTGCCAGCAGCCCTCTCGGGCTAGCGGGATTTGAGCAGTTCTTC. It codes for CASSPLGLAGFEQFF.

This clone was seen once. The chain is built from TRBV9 and TRBJ2-3; D remains ambiguous. Per germline, CDR1 SGDLS and CDR2 YYNGEE. This CDR3 contains 12 residues. Trimming shortened V by 3 bases and J by 2 bases, and 4 bases separated the two germline ends. In DNA, the CDR3 is TGTGCCAGCAGCGGCTACACAGATACGCAGTATTTT. This translates into CASSGYTDTQYF. The variable domain in full, with the rest retrieved from reference TRBV9 and TRBJ2-3, is DSGVTQTPKHLITATGQRVTLRCSPRSGDLSVYWYQQSLDQGLQFLIQYYNGEERAKGNILERFSAQQFPDLHSELNLSSLELGDSALYFCASSGYTDTQYFGPGTRLTVL.

V is TRBV29-1 and J is TRBJ2-1; D is unclear. The CDR3 totals 15 residues. V was pared by 7 bases and J by 3 bases, with 19 bases between. Looked up from germline, CDR1 is SQVTM and CDR2 is ANQGSEA. In nucleotides, the CDR3 is TGCAGCGCCCTTTTATTCGGGTCCCGCTACAATGAGCAGTTCTTC. Translated, it gives CSALLFGSRYNEQFF.